The 19 T cell receptor beta chains below come from one sample, sequenced in a study of blood T cell repertoires in COVID-19. The data were produced by immunoSEQ multiplex PCR, yet TCRdb's version contains in-frame clones alone and is incomplete. The sample consists of about 170,000 clones, less than 90% of them appearing once. The sequenced sample was peripheral blood. These receptors were obtained from a woman between 65 and 79 years old with COVID-19, enrolled during active disease.

This rearrangement joins TRBV7-8 to TRBJ2-3; D not certain. This CDR3 is built from 13 residues. Germline CDR1 reads SGHVS; CDR2 reads FQNEAQ. V was cut by 5 bases and J by 3 bases, with 9 bases left in between. CDR3 DNA: TGTGCCAGCAGCCCCCCCTTAACAGATACGCAGTATTTT. It translates to CASSPPLTDTQYF.

The chain joins TRBV28 to TRBJ2-7; D may be TRBD2 (5 bases). CDR1 is MDHEN and CDR2 is SYDVKM in the germline V gene. This CDR3 has 15 amino acids. V was trimmed by 3 bases and J by 2 bases, leaving 14 bases between them. The CDR3 is CASSFSGWGAYEQYV. Written as DNA, the CDR3 is TGTGCCAGCAGTTTCTCTGGGTGGGGAGCCTACGAGCAGTACGTC.

This clone was seen once. The chain employs TRBV14 and TRBJ2-1; 7 nucleotides line up with TRBD1. Germline CDR1 SGHDN, CDR2 FVKESK. There are 16 residues in the CDR3. V shed 10 bases, J shed 0 bases, and the junction held 12 bases outside the gene matches. The CDR3 nucleotides are TGTGCCACCTCTCGTGGGGGACAGAGCTCCTACAATGAGCAGTTCTTC. Encoded protein: CATSRGGQSSYNEQFF.

This sequence joins TRBV30 and TRBJ1-5; no clear D. Trimming pared 3 bases from V and 0 bases from J, leaving 18 bases between. The CDR3 contains 17 residues. CDR1 GTSNPN and CDR2 SVGIG come from the germline V gene (reference sequence). The DNA of the CDR3 is TGTGCCTGGAGCCTTACCTCCCCGGGAGCTAGCAATCAGCCCCAGCATTTT. Encoded protein: CAWSLTSPGASNQPQHF.

V is TRBV12-5 and J is TRBJ2-5, with D possibly TRBD1 on 5 matching bases. V was clipped by 0 bases and J by 1 base, with 9 bases between them. Per germline, CDR1 LGHNT and CDR2 FRNRAP. The CDR3 runs 15 residues. The CDR3 loop is CASGLVGAGQETQYF. For the CDR3, the DNA is TGTGCTAGTGGTTTGGTAGGGGCAGGCCAAGAGACCCAGTACTTC.

The CDR3 spells CASTLGSTDTQYF. The CDR3 nucleotides are TGTGCCAGCACACTAGGGAGCACAGATACGCAGTATTTT. The chain joins TRBV6-5 to TRBJ2-3, with D maybe TRBD2 (5 bases). The V end lost 7 bases, the J end lost 0 bases, and 8 bases lay between the germline ends. Germline CDR1 and CDR2: MNHEY and SVGAGI. The CDR3 contains 13 residues.

The rearrangement joins TRBV5-1 to TRBJ2-1; maybe TRBD1 (5 bases). Trimming shortened V by 3 bases and J by 3 bases, and 16 bases separated the two germline ends. The CDR3 has 16 residues. In germline, CDR1 is SGHRS, CDR2 YFSETQ. CDR3 sequence: CASSSFQGYGYNEQFF. CDR3 DNA: TGCGCCAGCAGCTCCTTTCAGGGTTACGGCTACAATGAGCAGTTCTTC. Looking up the rest from reference TRBV5-1 and TRBJ2-1 gives the full variable domain: KAGVTQTPRYLIKTRGQQVTLSCSPISGHRSVSWYQQTPGQGLQFLFEYFSETQRNKGNFPGRFSGRQFSNSRSEMNVSTLELGDSALYLCASSSFQGYGYNEQFFGPGTRLTVL.

The V and J genes are TRBV28 and TRBJ1-6; D might be TRBD1 (5 bases). The CDR3 sequence is 13 residues long. V lost 6 bases and J 10 bases, leaving 13 bases between the germline ends. Germline values: CDR1 MDHEN, CDR2 SYDVKM. CDR3 sequence (DNA): TGTGCCAGCAGCGGGGGGGAGGGGTCACCCCTCCACTTT. Translation: CASSGGEGSPLHF.

This chain connects TRBV10-3 to TRBJ2-1; 15 bases are a match to TRBD2. CDR3 length: 14 residues. The germline V gene has CDR1 ENHRY and CDR2 SYGVKD. J was trimmed by 8 bases and V by 6 bases; bases with no gene match: 2. Written as DNA, the CDR3 is TGTGCCATCAGGCGGACTAGCGGGAGGGATGAGCAGTTCTTC. This sequence encodes CAIRRTSGRDEQFF.

The rearrangement uses TRBV24-1 and TRBJ1-2, with D perhaps TRBD1 (5 bases). Germline CDR1 is KGHDR and CDR2 is SFDVKD. There are 14 residues in the CDR3. The V and J ends lost 1 base and 6 bases respectively, with 11 bases between them. The CDR3 sequence is CATSDFPGQNGYTF. The CDR3 DNA follows: TGTGCCACCAGTGATTTTCCAGGGCAAAATGGCTACACCTTC.

The rearrangement uses TRBV24-1 and TRBJ1-4; tentatively, D is TRBD1 (6 bases). This CDR3 has 15 residues. Trimming pared 9 bases from V and 3 bases from J, leaving 16 bases between. Looked up from germline, CDR1 is KGHDR and CDR2 is SFDVKD. For the CDR3, the DNA is TGTGCCACCTTAAGACAGGTGGGCTCTAATGAAAAACTGTTTTTT. Its translation is CATLRQVGSNEKLFF.

This chain joins TRBV4-1 and TRBJ2-1, with TRBD2 matching 12 bases. V dropped 3 bases and J dropped 6; count of bases not matched to a gene: 3. This CDR3 is built from 15 residues. Germline CDR1 is MGHRA and CDR2 is YSYEKL. The CDR3 is CASSHGTSGPNEQFF. As DNA, the CDR3 is TGCGCCAGCAGCCATGGGACTAGCGGGCCCAATGAGCAGTTCTTC.

This chain links TRBV9 with TRBJ1-1, with D hard to call. The CDR3 length is 13 residues. Trimming pared 0 bases from V and 7 bases from J, leaving 10 bases between. Germline V gene data show CDR1 as SGDLS and CDR2 as YYNGEE. The CDR3 is CASSVVEAGEAFF. As DNA, the CDR3 is TGTGCCAGCAGCGTAGTAGAGGCGGGTGAAGCTTTCTTT.

The V gene is TRBV27, the J gene TRBJ2-7; 10 bases agree with TRBD2. The CDR3 loop spans 15 amino acids. V was pared by 5 bases and J by 2 bases, with 6 bases of the junction left unmatched. Germline-derived CDR1 and CDR2 are MNHEY and SMNVEV (reference sequence). The CDR3 here is CASSVSGGPTYEQYF. In DNA form, the CDR3 reads TGTGCCAGCAGTGTTAGCGGGGGGCCCACCTACGAGCAGTACTTC.

Details on this clone: This sample also contains other DNA sequences that code for the same CDR3. The chain recombines TRBV7-3 with TRBJ2-1, with 10 bases identical to TRBD2. With 1 base clipped from V and 8 bases from J, the junction kept 5 bases outside the gene matches. The CDR3 runs to 15 residues. Looked up from germline, CDR1 is SGHTA and CDR2 is FQGTGA. CDR3 in amino acids: CASSLSSGGAHEQFF. The CDR3 DNA sequence: TGTGCCAGCAGCTTAAGCAGCGGGGGGGCCCATGAGCAGTTCTTC.

The J gene is TRBJ1-2, the V gene TRBV6-5; unclear D gene. The CDR3 runs 13 residues. Germline V gene lookup returns CDR1 MNHEY and CDR2 SVGAGI. V dropped 0 bases and J dropped 6 bases, with 8 bases sitting between them. The CDR3, as DNA: TGTGCCAGCAGTTACTCGCAGGTAGATGGCTACACCTTC. Its protein is CASSYSQVDGYTF.

The chain has TRBV5-1 and TRBJ2-3; no clear D. In germline, CDR1 is SGHRS, CDR2 YFSETQ. The CDR3 contains 12 residues. V was cut by 4 bases and J by 9 bases, with 12 bases left in between. The CDR3 spells CASSRSRNTQYF. The CDR3 DNA sequence: TGCGCCAGCAGCCGTAGTAGAAACACGCAGTATTTT. Combining the CDR3 with reference TRBV5-1 and TRBJ2-3 gives the whole variable domain KAGVTQTPRYLIKTRGQQVTLSCSPISGHRSVSWYQQTPGQGLQFLFEYFSETQRNKGNFPGRFSGRQFSNSRSEMNVSTLELGDSALYLCASSRSRNTQYFGPGTRLTVL.

The genes are TRBV27 and TRBJ2-3; unclear D gene. Per germline, CDR1 MNHEY and CDR2 SMNVEV (reference sequence). With 6 bases removed from V and 2 bases from J, the gap between germline ends came to 18 bases. CDR3 size: 16 residues. The chain's CDR3 is CASRQQISRVTDTQYF. The CDR3 bases are TGTGCCAGCAGACAACAAATTAGCCGGGTCACAGATACGCAGTATTTT.

This clone has more than one count but fewer than ten. The chain employs TRBV11-2 and TRBJ2-7, with a weak D call TRBD2 (5 bases). Trimming took off 5 bases at V and 3 bases at J, with 14 bases between the two ends. The germline V gene has CDR1 SGHAT and CDR2 FQNNGV. The CDR3 runs to 14 residues. CDR3 in amino acids: CASSIASRGYEQYF. The CDR3 nucleotides are TGTGCCAGCAGCATCGCTAGCCGCGGCTACGAGCAGTACTTC.